A single sample is the source of the 14 T cell receptor beta chains below, sequenced in a study of shared clonotypes between healthy human individuals. Sequencing was performed with immunoSEQ multiplex PCR; in TCRdb, only in-frame clones are kept and a portion is missing. The sample records roughly 2,000,000 clones, roughly 95% being singletons. Naive CD8 populations comprised CD45RO-negative cells positively selected for CCR7, excluding terminally differentiated effector memory CD45RA+ cells. Material: naive CD8+ T cells from PBMCs. Every receptor here comes from a man younger than 30 in good health. Some clones in this sample may be carry-over from other donors' samples.

The chain is built from TRBV9 and TRBJ2-4; 7 nucleotides match TRBD1. V trimming: 1 base; J trimming: 6 bases; junction bases outside the gene matches: 10. The CDR3 has 16 residues. Germline V gene lookup returns CDR1 SGDLS and CDR2 YYNGEE. The CDR3 sequence is CASSVSSTGNLNIQYF. The CDR3 DNA follows: TGTGCCAGCAGCGTAAGTTCGACAGGGAACTTAAACATTCAGTACTTC.

The V gene is TRBV28, the J gene TRBJ2-1; 8 bases agree with TRBD2. The CDR3 extends over 16 amino acids. Germline lookup yields CDR1 MDHEN and CDR2 SYDVKM. After removal of 5 bases from V and 0 bases from J, the junction contained 6 bases not matched to a gene. The CDR3 sequence: CASSLVAGSSYNEQFF. Here the CDR3 DNA reads TGTGCCAGCAGTCTCGTAGCGGGGAGCTCCTACAATGAGCAGTTCTTC.

This clone was picked up one time. The chain couples TRBV19 to TRBJ1-2; D is undetermined. Trimming cost V 5 bases and J 3 bases, with 13 bases left between them. This CDR3 comprises 14 residues. Per germline, CDR1 LNHDA and CDR2 SQIVND (reference sequence). CDR3: CASSLSSRDYGYTF. CDR3 bases: TGTGCCAGTAGTCTCTCCAGTCGTGACTATGGCTACACCTTC.

The chain recombines TRBV29-1 with TRBJ2-5; 8 bases map to TRBD2. The germline V gene has CDR1 SQVTM and CDR2 ANQGSEA. V gave up 7 bases and J gave up 14 bases; unmatched junction bases: 6. This CDR3 comprises 9 residues. The CDR3 is CSASGSSYF. The CDR3 DNA is TGCAGCGCAAGCGGGAGTTCATACTTC.

This chain joins TRBV28 and TRBJ2-1, with a possible D match to TRBD2 (7 bases). The CDR3 has 14 residues. Trimming cost V 6 bases and J 4 bases, with 13 bases left between them. In germline, CDR1 is MDHEN, CDR2 SYDVKM. The CDR3 reads CASSWRGGYNEQFF. In DNA, the CDR3 is TGTGCCAGCAGCTGGAGGGGGGGATACAATGAGCAGTTCTTC. Variable domain in full (rest from reference TRBV28 and TRBJ2-1): DVKVTQSSRYLVKRTGEKVFLECVQDMDHENMFWYRQDPGLGLRLIYFSYDVKMKEKGDIPEGYSVSREKKERFSLILESASTNQTSMYLCASSWRGGYNEQFFGPGTRLTVL.

The rearrangement links TRBV5-8 to TRBJ1-2, with 10 bases fitting TRBD1. The junction had 12 bases not matched to a gene; V was cut back by 5 bases and J by 2 bases. Germline assignment: CDR1 SGHTS and CDR2 YDEGEE. CDR3 length: 17 amino acids. CDR3 DNA: TGTGCCAGCAGTGGTGGACAGGGGGTCCTTTTAAACTATGGCTACACCTTC. Protein: CASSGGQGVLLNYGYTF.

This rearrangement joins TRBV10-1 to TRBJ2-7; 8 nucleotides agree with TRBD1. CDR1 is WNHNN, CDR2 SYGVQD, per germline (reference sequence). The CDR3 extends over 15 amino acids. V gave up 5 bases and J gave up 6 bases; unmatched junction bases: 12. The DNA of the CDR3 is TGCGCCAGCAGTAATGCTAAGGACAGGGCGGCCGAGCAGTACTTC. Amino acids: CASSNAKDRAAEQYF.

J is TRBJ2-3 and V is TRBV19; D might be TRBD2 (5 bases). Germline loops: CDR1 LNHDA, CDR2 SQIVND (reference sequence). This CDR3 spans 13 amino acids. Trimming took 7 bases from V and 1 from J, leaving 9 bases between them. The CDR3 reads CASNVGGTDTQYF. The CDR3 DNA reads as TGTGCCAGTAATGTCGGGGGCACAGATACGCAGTATTTT.

The V call is TRBV5-6, the J call TRBJ2-1, with a possible D match to TRBD1 (6 bases). Germline CDR1 is SGHDT and CDR2 is YYEEEE. This CDR3 is 16 amino acids long. The V end lost 3 bases, the J end lost 0 bases, and 13 bases lay between the germline ends. In DNA, the CDR3 is TGTGCCAGCAGCTACGACAGGTTGAGCTCCTACAATGAGCAGTTCTTC. It codes for CASSYDRLSSYNEQFF.

J is TRBJ1-1 and V is TRBV30, with no clear D. The CDR3 is 14 residues long. Trimming removed 3 bases from V and 3 bases from J, with 14 bases in between. CDR1 GTSNPN and CDR2 SVGIG come from the germline V gene (reference sequence). The DNA for the CDR3 is TGTGCCTGGAGGCCGAGAGGGAGGGACACTGAAGCTTTCTTT. Protein sequence: CAWRPRGRDTEAFF.

This sequence joins TRBV7-6 and TRBJ1-1; D ambiguous. The V and J ends lost 5 bases and 3 bases respectively, with 16 bases between them. Per the germline V gene, CDR1 is SGHVS and CDR2 is FNYEAQ. The length of the CDR3 is 15 residues. The CDR3 loop reads CASSPRTDGYTEAFF. CDR3 DNA sequence: TGTGCCAGCAGCCCGCGAACGGACGGATACACTGAAGCTTTCTTT.

The chain recombines TRBV27 with TRBJ1-5; the D gene is possibly TRBD1 (5 bases). In germline, CDR1 is MNHEY, CDR2 SMNVEV (reference sequence). This CDR3 spans 14 amino acids. V was trimmed by 8 bases and J by 6 bases, leaving 17 bases between them. The CDR3: CASSSGGNRQPQHF. Here the CDR3 DNA reads TGTGCCAGCTCCTCGGGGGGAAACCGTCAGCCCCAGCATTTT.

V is TRBV6-5 and J is TRBJ2-1; D remains unclear. Germline values: CDR1 MNHEY, CDR2 SVGAGI. The CDR3 consists of 16 residues. The V end lost 2 bases, the J end lost 0 bases, and 11 bases lay between the germline ends. CDR3 region: CASSYTQAGSYNEQFF. DNA for the CDR3: TGTGCCAGCAGTTACACTCAGGCAGGCTCCTACAATGAGCAGTTCTTC.

This clone was picked up one time. Sequence at one end of the junction differs from germline and may be a read error. The chain employs TRBV28 and TRBJ1-2, with D perhaps matching TRBD1 (5 bases). The CDR3 contains 12 residues. Germline-derived CDR1 and CDR2 are MDHEN and SYDVKM. CDR3 protein: CASSFGGPSLAF. For the CDR3, the DNA is TGTGCCAGCAGTTTTGGGGGACCCTCCTTGGCCTTC.